These T cell receptor beta chains were read from a single sample in a study of cytomegalovirus exposure and HLA in healthy donors. Some clones are missing from TCRdb's copy, which holds only in-frame ones; the method was immunoSEQ multiplex PCR. The sample lists 150,000 to 200,000 clones, around 85% seen once, with 5.7% in the top ten. The sequenced material came from PBMCs. These receptors were taken from a woman younger than 45 in good health and CMV-seronegative. The CDR3 runs from the conserved cysteine through the conserved F or W. The D gene is left open where the match is weak.

NA TRBJ1-5 TRBV15 CATSREAYQPQHF TGTGCCACCAGCAGAGAAGCCTATCAGCCCCAGCATTTT
TRBD1 TRBJ2-5 TRBV4-2 CASSQGGRGLETQYF TGTGCCAGCAGCCAAGGGGGCAGGGGGCTTGAGACCCAGTACTTC
TRBD1 TRBJ1-6 TRBV5-4 CASSPRQGANSPLHF TGTGCCAGCAGCCCCCGACAGGGGGCTAATTCACCCCTCCACTTT
NA TRBJ1-2 TRBV11-2 CASSLDYSGVRGYTF TGTGCCAGCAGCTTAGATTATAGCGGGGTTCGTGGCTACACCTTC
NA TRBJ1-1 TRBV5-4 CASSWGVNTEAFF TGTGCCAGCAGCTGGGGGGTGAACACTGAAGCTTTCTTT
NA TRBJ2-7 TRBV6-4 CASRPSPGSYEQYF TGTGCCAGCAGACCGTCCCCGGGTTCCTACGAGCAGTACTTC
TRBD2 TRBJ2-1 TRBV5-6 CASSLASGGNNEQFF TGTGCCAGCAGCTTGGCTAGCGGGGGGAACAATGAGCAGTTCTTC
NA TRBJ2-7 TRBV12-5 CASGPDIGLAPTYEQYF TGTGCTAGTGGTCCTGATATAGGCCTAGCGCCTACCTACGAGCAGTACTTC
NA TRBJ2-7 TRBV5-1 CASSFHSGYEQYF TGCGCCAGCAGCTTCCACAGCGGTTACGAGCAGTACTTC
NA TRBJ1-2 TRBV28 CASSHEVVLPGYTF TGTGCCAGCAGCCACGAGGTTGTTCTCCCTGGCTACACCTTC
TRBD1 TRBJ1-1 TRBV25-1 CASSSHRGQGTEAFF TGTGCCAGCAGTAGCCACAGGGGGCAGGGCACTGAAGCTTTCTTT
NA TRBJ2-7 TRBV27 CASSFTGLSYEQYF TGTGCCAGCAGTTTCACAGGCCTCTCCTACGAGCAGTACTTC
NA TRBJ1-1 TRBV19 CASSIGGDTEAFF TGTGCCAGTAGTATAGGGGGCGACACTGAAGCTTTCTTT
NA TRBJ1-3 TRBV2 CASSPQGLGGNTIYF TGTGCCAGCAGTCCCCAGGGACTGGGGGGAAACACCATATATTTT